These 3 T cell receptor beta chains came from one sample sequenced in a study of T cell repertoires in cytomegalovirus infection. These receptors' targets are unknown. In TCRdb, the reads were re-called with MiXCR into one record per CDR3 protein. Among about 52,000 distinct CDR3 sequences listed, around a fifth were seen once. The sequences come from CD8+ T cells from cultured PBMCs, collected from culture after CMV antigen stimulation. The receptors originated from a human donor in good health (CMV status not recorded). Some clones in this sample may be carry-over from other donors' samples.

This chain connects TRBV7-9 to TRBJ2-2; weak D call: TRBD1 (6 bases). The V gene lost 5 bases and the J gene lost 4 bases, with 17 bases spanning the gap. Germline CDR1 and CDR2: SEHNR and FQNEAQ (reference sequence). This CDR3 comprises 16 residues. CDR3 residues: CASSIRDKQPTGELFF. CDR3 DNA: TGTGCCAGCAGCATCCGGGACAAGCAACCCACCGGGGAGCTGTTTTTT.

This clonotype was recorded a few times. The chain combines TRBV9 with TRBJ2-2; no reliable D call. Germline V gene data show CDR1 as SGDLS and CDR2 as YYNGEE. The V gene lost 3 bases and the J gene lost 3 bases, with 15 bases spanning the gap. The CDR3 sequence is 16 residues long. The CDR3 here is CASSDPEMPDTGELFF. The CDR3 bases are TGTGCCAGCAGCGACCCGGAGATGCCCGACACCGGGGAGCTGTTTTTT.

This chain connects TRBV4-1 to TRBJ2-7; a possible D gene is TRBD1 (6 bases). V shed 4 bases and J shed 0 bases, with 13 bases lying between them. This CDR3 comprises 15 residues. CDR1 MGHRA and CDR2 YSYEKL come from the germline V gene. The CDR3 nucleotides are TGCGCCAGCAGCCGTACCGGACAGAGCTCCTACGAGCAGTACTTC. It codes for CASSRTGQSSYEQYF.